The 11 T cell receptor beta chains given below trace back to one sample, sequenced in a study of Graves' ophthalmopathy and Graves' hyperthyroidism. RNA transcripts were the source from which TCR beta CDR3 regions were amplified. A first-round RT-PCR used HTBI primers, followed by a second-round multiplex PCR. One entry per CDR3 protein, called by TCRdb with MiXCR from the multiplex PCR reads. This sample has over a million distinct CDR3 sequences; about 38% occur once, and the top ten carry 8.5% to 14%. Material for sequencing was peripheral blood or thyroid tissue (not recorded which). The source of these receptors is an adult man with Graves' hyperthyroidism.

This clonotype appeared many times. This chain connects TRBV20-1 to TRBJ2-7; D ambiguous. The CDR3 is 12 amino acids. Looked up from germline, CDR1 is DFQATT and CDR2 is SNEGSKA (reference sequence). Trimming pared 5 bases from V and 4 bases from J, leaving 12 bases between. CDR3: CSAVGPLYEQYF. DNA for the CDR3: TGCAGTGCTGTCGGACCGCTTTACGAGCAGTACTTC.

With regard to this clonotype: An end of the junction does not agree with germline; a read error may underlie this. The chain has TRBV5-1 and TRBJ2-5, with a tentative D call TRBD2 (6 bases). The CDR3 spans 19 residues. Germline lookup yields CDR1 SGHRS and CDR2 YFSETQ. The CDR3 is CASSVTGGVSASSQETQYF. The CDR3 DNA follows: TGTGCCAGCAGCGTAACAGGCGGGGTTAGCGCTAGCTCACAAGAGACCCAGTACTTC.

This chain connects TRBV6-5 to TRBJ1-5; D call uncertain. Per germline, CDR1 MNHEY and CDR2 SVGAGI. The V and J ends lost 2 bases and 7 bases respectively, with 9 bases between them. The CDR3 is 13 amino acids. CDR3 region: CASSYLGEQPQHF. Written as DNA, the CDR3 is TGTGCCAGCAGTTACCTGGGAGAACAGCCCCAGCATTTT.

The sample holds many counts of this clonotype. This chain joins TRBV24-1 and TRBJ2-5, with D tentatively TRBD2 (6 bases). Trimming took off 4 bases at V and 3 bases at J, with 11 bases between the two ends. Germline CDR1 KGHDR, CDR2 SFDVKD. The CDR3 runs 14 residues. The CDR3 DNA sequence: TGTGCCACCAGTGAGCCGACTAGAGAAGAGACCCAGTACTTC. Encoded protein: CATSEPTREETQYF.

This clonotype was seen a few times. This chain uses TRBV30 with TRBJ2-5; D possibly matches TRBD1 or TRBD2 (5 bases each). Looked up from germline, CDR1 is GTSNPN and CDR2 is SVGIG (reference sequence). Trimming stripped 4 bases from V and 4 bases from J, with 13 bases between. The CDR3 is 13 amino acids. CDR3 residues: CAWNPSGGETQYF. The CDR3 DNA is TGTGCCTGGAATCCTAGTGGGGGAGAGACCCAGTACTTC.

As regards this clonotype: A junction boundary mismatches the germline segment, possibly from a read error. The CDR3: CASKTGGLVYGHTF. The DNA for the CDR3 is TGTGCCAGCAAGACAGGGGGCTTAGTCTATGGCCACACCTTC. This chain joins TRBV25-1 and TRBJ1-2, with 10 nucleotides matching TRBD1. CDR1 is MGHDK, CDR2 SYGVNS, per germline. CDR3 size: 14 residues.

This clonotype was observed at least ten times. This chain links TRBV14 with TRBJ1-6; no definite D call. Germline loops: CDR1 SGHDN, CDR2 FVKESK. This CDR3 contains 14 residues. V dropped 6 bases and J dropped 7 bases, with 13 bases sitting between them. The CDR3 protein is CASRAEAANSPLHF. Written as DNA, the CDR3 is TGTGCCAGCAGAGCCGAGGCGGCCAATTCACCCCTCCACTTT. Complete variable domain (other parts from reference TRBV14 and TRBJ1-6): EAGVTQFPSHSVIEKGQTVTLRCDPISGHDNLYWYRRVMGKEIKFLLHFVKESKQDESGMPNNRFLAERTGGTYSTLKVQPAELEDSGVYFCASRAEAANSPLHFGNGTRLTVT.

This clonotype was seen more than once but under ten times. A read error may account for a junction end that differs from germline. The chain joins TRBV10-3 to TRBJ1-5; the D is unclear. CDR3 length: 14 amino acids. Germline lookup yields CDR1 ENHRY and CDR2 SYGVKD. The DNA of the CDR3 is TGTGCCAGCAGTTACGGCGGGAGAACGGAGACCCAGCATTTT. It codes for CASSYGGRTETQHF.

Note on this clonotype: With a much larger clone just one base away, this may be a read error. The chain recombines TRBV20-1 with TRBJ1-4; TRBD1 is a possible D gene (5 bases). The germline V gene has CDR1 DFQATT and CDR2 SNEGSKA (reference sequence). V shed 1 base and J shed 6 bases, with 12 bases lying between them. The CDR3 contains 14 residues. The CDR3 DNA reads as TGCAGTGCTAGAGGGGGGTGCACGGATGAAAAACTGTTTTTT. It codes for CSARGGCTDEKLFF.

This clonotype was seen at least ten times. V and J are TRBV10-3 and TRBJ1-2; no firm D call. Deletions cut 0 bases from V and 8 bases from J, with 10 bases between. CDR3 length: 13 residues. The germline V gene has CDR1 ENHRY and CDR2 SYGVKD. The CDR3 sequence is CAISESSSMGYTF. The CDR3 region has the DNA TGTGCCATCAGTGAGTCATCCTCCATGGGCTACACCTTC.

This clonotype was detected a few times. The gene calls are TRBV7-2 and TRBJ1-1; 8 bases are a match to TRBD1. V shed 4 bases, J shed 1 base, and the junction held 5 bases outside the gene matches. The germline CDR1 and CDR2 sequences are SGHTA and FQGNSA. There are 15 residues in the CDR3. The CDR3 sequence: CASSSSGGPNTEAFF. CDR3 sequence (DNA): TGTGCCAGCAGCTCCTCAGGGGGCCCGAACACTGAAGCTTTCTTT.